This T cell receptor beta chain came from a study of cytomegalovirus exposure and HLA in healthy donors. Produced via immunoSEQ multiplex PCR; TCRdb's table is partial and in-frame only. The sample shows about 65,000 clones, roughly nine tenths of them seen only once. Study-wide findings and caveats: Subsequent analysis revealed that first-cohort TCR clusters tended to co-occur in the roughly 120 validation repertoires. While the bulk of TCR sequences proved rare, some public TCRs turned up in many donors.

V lost 6 bases, J lost 10 bases, and 10 bases lay in between. The CDR3 runs to 12 residues. In germline, CDR1 is MDHEN, CDR2 SYDVKM. About this clone: Its antigen is not known.

V gene TRBV28 combines with J gene TRBJ1-6; D gene uncertain. This TCR was recovered from a woman aged 18 to 35 in good health and CMV-seronegative. The sample comprised PBMCs. The CDR3 bases are TGTGCCAGCAGCCGAGGTGACTCACCCCTCCACTTT. It specifies CASSRGDSPLHF.